A single sample gave rise to the 11 T cell receptor beta chains below, sequenced in a study of blood T cells in healthy people across ages. Alongside a J-beta primer mix, a sample-barcoded 5' primer served in a second PCR lasting about 7 to 11 cycles. TCRdb passed the 5' RACE reads through MiXCR, listing each CDR3 protein once. Of about 1.8 million distinct CDR3 sequences in the sample, roughly 49% were seen once. Sequencing used blood. These receptors came from a woman aged 40 to 50 in good health.

V and J are TRBV20-1 and TRBJ2-7; a weak D match, TRBD2 (5 bases). This CDR3 is built from 11 residues. V was pared by 4 bases and J by 7 bases, with 11 bases between. CDR1 and CDR2 from the germline V gene are DFQATT and SNEGSKA (reference sequence). CDR3 nucleotides: TGCAGTGCTATGACTATCAATGAGCAGTACTTC. Translated, it gives CSAMTINEQYF.

The V and J genes are TRBV9 and TRBJ2-1; D gene ambiguous. The CDR3 has 17 residues. Germline CDR1 reads SGDLS; CDR2 reads YYNGEE. Trimming took off 3 bases at V and 0 bases at J, with 16 bases between the two ends. The CDR3 region has the DNA TGTGCCAGCAGCGCCCATCCCGACACGAGCTCCTACAATGAGCAGTTCTTC. Protein: CASSAHPDTSSYNEQFF. The variable domain in full, completed from reference TRBV9 and TRBJ2-1, reads DSGVTQTPKHLITATGQRVTLRCSPRSGDLSVYWYQQSLDQGLQFLIQYYNGEERAKGNILERFSAQQFPDLHSELNLSSLELGDSALYFCASSAHPDTSSYNEQFFGPGTRLTVL.

The sample holds a few counts of this clonotype. The rearrangement links TRBV7-2 to TRBJ1-4; TRBD1 might be the D (5 bases). The germline gives CDR1 SGHTA, CDR2 FQGNSA. The CDR3 consists of 15 residues. Trimming removed 5 bases at V and 7 bases at J, with 17 bases between. Here the CDR3 DNA reads TGTGCCAGCAGCCCCCTGCCCGGGAGGGGTGAAAAACTGTTTTTT. It is translated as CASSPLPGRGEKLFF.

This clonotype occurred a few times. The V call is TRBV12-3 or TRBV12-4, the J call TRBJ1-1; D is unclear. With 2 bases removed from V and 3 bases from J, the gap between germline ends came to 7 bases. CDR3 length: 13 residues. This chain's CDR3 is CASSLRTDTEAFF. The CDR3 DNA is TGTGCCAGCAGTTTACGGACCGACACTGAAGCTTTCTTT.

J is TRBJ2-3 and V is TRBV9; TRBD2 aligns across 8 bases. Trimming at V came to 2 bases and at J to 2 bases, leaving 7 bases not matched to a gene. Looked up from germline, CDR1 is SGDLS and CDR2 is YYNGEE. The CDR3 loop spans 16 amino acids. In nucleotides, the CDR3 is TGTGCCAGCAGCGTCGCGCCCGGGGGGGTCACAGATACGCAGTATTTT. Its protein is CASSVAPGGVTDTQYF.

The genes are TRBV10-3 and TRBJ1-1; TRBD1 is a possible D gene (5 bases). V gave up 0 bases and J gave up 6 bases, with 14 bases separating them. The germline V gene encodes CDR1 ENHRY and CDR2 SYGVKD. The CDR3 is 15 amino acids. The CDR3 sequence: CAISESTQVRAEAFF. DNA for the CDR3: TGTGCCATCAGTGAGTCCACACAGGTGCGAGCTGAAGCTTTCTTT.

The gene calls are TRBV29-1 and TRBJ2-5, with D hard to call. The germline V and J ends were trimmed by 3 bases and 4 bases, with 12 bases remaining between them. CDR1 and CDR2 from the germline V gene are SQVTM and ANQGSEA. CDR3 length: 13 amino acids. CDR3 in DNA: TGCAGCGTTGATACTGGAGTCCGAGAGACCCAGTACTTC. It codes for CSVDTGVRETQYF.

This clonotype was counted only a few times. The chain links TRBV7-2 to TRBJ2-5; D is unclear. V was trimmed by 0 bases and J by 5 bases, leaving 10 bases between them. Germline V gene lookup returns CDR1 SGHTA and CDR2 FQGNSA. The CDR3 has 14 amino acids. The CDR3 protein is CASSLARQRETQYF. The CDR3 DNA sequence: TGTGCCAGCAGCTTAGCTCGGCAGAGGGAGACCCAGTACTTC.

The chain combines TRBV7-2 with TRBJ1-1; D call uncertain. CDR1 and CDR2 from the germline V gene are SGHTA and FQGNSA. Trimming removed 5 bases from V and 7 bases from J, with 8 bases in between. The length of the CDR3 is 11 residues. CDR3 in amino acids: CASSAISEAFF. The CDR3 bases are TGTGCCAGCAGCGCTATCAGTGAAGCTTTCTTT.

This clonotype was seen more than once but under ten times. V gene TRBV6-1 combines with J gene TRBJ2-5; the match to TRBD2 covers 9 bases. Germline CDR1 reads MNHNS; CDR2 reads SASEGT. The CDR3 is 16 amino acids. The ends lost 5 bases at V and 5 bases at J; junction bases unmatched: 12. CDR3 DNA: TGTGCCAGCAGTCAAGGAGCGGGGGGCACGATGGAGACCCAGTACTTC. It specifies CASSQGAGGTMETQYF.

Ten or more counts support this clonotype. The rearrangement uses TRBV6-2 or TRBV6-3 and TRBJ2-5, with TRBD2 matching over 7 bases. Germline CDR1 reads MNHEY; CDR2 reads SVGEGT. This CDR3 region has 13 residues. The V segment lost 10 bases and the J segment 5 bases; nucleotides outside the gene matches: 10. CDR3 protein: CAMGLRPWETQYF. CDR3 sequence (DNA): TGTGCCATGGGACTACGCCCTTGGGAGACCCAGTACTTC.